The TCR beta chain under discussion was sequenced for a study of blood T cell repertoires in COVID-19. Study background: Researchers got acute and convalescent COVID-19 samples from the United States, Italy and Spain.

Repertoires were generated with immunoSEQ multiplex PCR, while TCRdb's copy carries only in-frame clones and drops some. The sample shows about 140,000 clones, roughly 76% of them seen only once. From germline, CDR1 is DFQATT and CDR2 SNEGSKA (reference sequence). The CDR3 extends over 11 amino acids. The ends were cut back, 0 bases at V and 4 bases at J, with 4 bases in the middle. What was sequenced was peripheral blood. The TCR was taken from a man older than 75 with acute or convalescent COVID-19. This rearrangement joins TRBV20-1 to TRBJ2-7; no reliable D call. This CDR3 is CSARDFYEQYF. CDR3 DNA sequence: TGCAGTGCTAGAGACTTTTACGAGCAGTACTTC.